One TCR beta chain is described in this entry. The target of this receptor is not known. Per-base qualities were not stored, and no clone one base away is much larger. The data stem from a study of shared clonotypes between healthy human individuals (dated by TCRdb to the early 2020s). About the full investigation: The cohort comprised two women and three men aged 18 to 49 years. Blood TCR repertoires of roughly five healthy adults were deeply sequenced to estimate repertoire size and the extent of clonotype sharing between individuals. Between about 0.94 and 8.9 billion PBMCs per donor were obtained by leukapheresis. To increase sequencing depth and limit assay-specific biases, TCR repertoire library preparation and sequencing were carried out by different laboratories using diverse techniques. For each donor, CD4 naive and CD4 memory were each given three plates, CD8 naive was given two plates, and CD8 memory was given one plate.

Using the deep immunoSEQ assay, TCR CDR3 regions were amplified from genomic DNA by multiplex PCR. Genomic DNA extracted from each cell subset was distributed evenly over all wells of several immunoSEQ 96-well plates, and each plate served as one replicate. Each replicate PCR for sorted subsets received 200 ng genomic DNA, equal to tens of thousands of T cell genomes. The purified libraries were quantified using a Qubit 3.0 fluorometer, sized with a Bioanalyzer 2100, and then quantified again using the KAPA Library Quantification kit. A separate single-read 150-cycle Illumina NextSeq 550 flow cell was used to sequence each immunoSEQ 96-well plate. From the authors' description of their analysis: Because the immunoSEQ output included only junctional sequences and no quality scores, the filtering could not be the same as the filtering used for full-length reads. Sequences were annotated with PyIR, a Python wrapper for IgBLAST v1.9, and V/J genes and CDR3 were assigned using IMGT germline references. Any read was removed if the V/J assignment was weak (E-value above 1e-6), the CDR3 was missing, or the read contained stop codons, out-of-frame junctions, or ambiguous translated residues. V3J clonotypes were defined as sequences sharing an identical inferred V gene, J gene, and CDR3 amino acid sequence. To compute the percentage overlap between repertoires, the number of shared unique clonotypes was divided by the size of the smaller repertoire. Repertoire richness was assessed with RTK rarefaction, the Chao1 estimator, and Recon v2.1 estimates of unobserved clonotypes. Generation probabilities were computed with OLGA for all TCRbeta clonotypes obtained by the gDNA method from a few donors. Imported from immuneACCESS, the table was reduced by TCRdb to in-frame sequences with V and J called. These copies leave out some clones; in studies compared against another copy, an unresolved V gene accounts for under half, and the cause of the remainder is not known. V and J calls plus clone size are reproduced from that table; the DNA served to infer D and trimming. This sample is represented by over 2 million clones; roughly 94% of them were singletons. 1% to 1.3% of the sample comes from the top ten.

As encoded in the germline V gene, CDR1 is MDHEN while CDR2 is SYDVKM. Trimming at the junction amounts to 4 bases on V and 0 bases on J, and the germline ends lie 15 bases apart. The CDR3 measures 16 amino acids from cysteine to phenylalanine. The entry retains the CDR3 DNA only, 48 bases that are in frame from base 1. Results the study describes overall, beyond this receptor: Sampling was limited to blood, and TCR repertoires in tissue likely differ from TCR repertoires in blood. Clonotypes shared by all four sorted-subset donors showed higher generation probabilities than non-shared clonotypes. About 5% of naive CD4, 3.5% of naive CD8, 2.3% of memory CD4, and approximately 0.39% of memory CD8 clonotypes were shared across four donors. Naive subsets generally had larger estimated clonotype richness than memory subsets. Even with the large sequencing depth, rarefaction of the sorted-subset datasets indicated that sequencing was incomplete. Because the study included only a small number of donors, the genetic and exposure-history diversity represented was limited. Pairwise subsampling led to the expectation that sequencing depth would affect the degree of clonotype sharing among donors.

CD8 naive samples were CD45RO-negative cells positively selected for CCR7, giving a CD45RA+CCR7+ population that excluded TemRA cells. Healthy HIV-negative adults with no recently reported acute infections or vaccinations were included as donors. All donors were Caucasian adults living in Nashville, Tennessee, USA. Blood was obtained by leukapheresis, after which PBMCs were separated by Ficoll-Histopaque density gradient centrifugation and cryopreserved in liquid nitrogen vapor phase. Analytical flow cytometry was used to check the purity and quantity of every magnetically sorted T cell population. From each sorted fraction, genomic DNA was isolated and quantified by UV absorbance on a Nanodrop 2000c.

The TCR originated in a man aged 18 to 29 in good health. Source material: naive CD8+ T cells sorted from blood. The sample's cell subset or site label, decoded: CD45RA+CCR7+. The chain is assembled from TRBV28 and TRBJ2-5, with no D gene named confidently. The DNA sequence is given as TGTGCCAGCAGTTCCCGGACGGGTATTAACCAAGAGACCCAGTACTTC. It encodes CASSSRTGINQETQYF.